One and the same sample provided the 16 T cell receptor beta chains below, sequenced in a study of blood T cell repertoires in COVID-19. TCRdb's table, derived via immunoSEQ multiplex PCR, lists solely in-frame clones and lacks some. The profile covers around 88,000 clones, with about 78% appearing a single time and approximately 8.7% taken by the ten largest. Sequences were obtained from peripheral blood. The receptors originated from a middle-aged man who had recovered from COVID-19.

The chain uses TRBV7-2 and TRBJ2-2; the match to TRBD2 covers 11 bases. The CDR3 extends over 16 amino acids. Germline V gene sequence: CDR1 SGHTA, CDR2 FQGNSA. The trim removed 8 bases at V and 3 bases at J, leaving 8 bases unmatched. The CDR3 is CASAILAGGDTGELFF. In nucleotides, the CDR3 is TGTGCCAGCGCCATTCTAGCGGGAGGAGACACCGGGGAGCTGTTTTTT.

V gene TRBV30 combines with J gene TRBJ2-3; the D is unclear. Germline CDR1 GTSNPN, CDR2 SVGIG (reference sequence). V lost 0 bases and J lost 6, with 4 bases in between. The CDR3 is made up of 11 amino acids. The CDR3 reads CAWSVLDTQYF. CDR3 nucleotide sequence: TGTGCCTGGAGTGTACTGGATACGCAGTATTTT.

The CDR3 spells CSVHSGGPYNEQFF. CDR3 nucleotides: TGCAGCGTTCATTCGGGGGGCCCTTACAATGAGCAGTTCTTC. The chain combines TRBV29-1 with TRBJ2-1, with D perhaps matching TRBD2 (7 bases). Between the trimmed V and J ends, which lost 5 bases and 4 bases, there was a span of 15 bases. There are 14 residues in the CDR3. Germline assignment: CDR1 SQVTM and CDR2 ANQGSEA.

This clone occurred a few times. V gene TRBV2 combines with J gene TRBJ1-5; D ambiguous. The CDR3 is 15 amino acids. V lost 1 base to trimming and J lost 6 bases, with 13 bases between them. The V gene's germline CDR1 is SNHLY and CDR2 FYNNEI. In DNA form, the CDR3 reads TGTGCCAGCAGTGAAGAACGGGCGGGCACTCAGCCCCAGCATTTT. Encoded protein: CASSEERAGTQPQHF.

The chain is built from TRBV5-6 and TRBJ1-3; D may be TRBD1 (5 bases). The V gene's germline CDR1 is SGHDT and CDR2 YYEEEE. Trimming cost V 2 bases and J 4 bases, with 13 bases left between them. The CDR3 runs to 15 residues. For the CDR3, the DNA is TGTGCCAGCAGCTTCGGAGGGGCGAAAGGAAACACCATATATTTT. Its protein product is CASSFGGAKGNTIYF.

Only a few counts were recorded for this clone. The chain combines TRBV27 with TRBJ2-7, with D possibly being TRBD1 (6 bases). With 5 bases removed from V and 4 bases from J, the gap between germline ends came to 12 bases. Germline CDR1 is MNHEY and CDR2 is SMNVEV (reference sequence). The CDR3 runs 13 residues. CDR3 DNA sequence: TGTGCCAGCAGTCCACAGGGACGATACGAGCAGTACTTC. This sequence encodes CASSPQGRYEQYF.

This clone was counted a single time. This chain links TRBV30 with TRBJ2-1; 13 nucleotides line up with TRBD2. CDR3 size: 17 residues. In germline, CDR1 is GTSNPN, CDR2 SVGIG (reference sequence). After removal of 1 base from V and 0 bases from J, the junction contained 3 bases not matched to a gene. The CDR3 nucleotides read TGTGCCTGGAGTGCGACTAGCGGGGGGCCCTCCTACAATGAGCAGTTCTTC. Translation: CAWSATSGGPSYNEQFF.

V and J are TRBV5-6 and TRBJ1-5; D is unclear. The V gene lost 3 bases and the J gene lost 1 base, with 5 bases spanning the gap. This CDR3 has 13 amino acids. Germline assignment: CDR1 SGHDT and CDR2 YYEEEE. The CDR3 protein is CASSSVSNQPQHF. The CDR3 DNA sequence: TGTGCCAGCAGCTCGGTGAGCAATCAGCCCCAGCATTTT.

The chain couples TRBV29-1 to TRBJ1-2; D is possibly TRBD1 (5 bases). CDR3 length equals 13 residues. Germline values: CDR1 SQVTM, CDR2 ANQGSEA. Trimming took 5 bases from V and 0 from J, leaving 10 bases between them. The CDR3 coding sequence is TGCAGCGTTCGGGGGGGGACTAACTATGGCTACACCTTC. Translation gives CSVRGGTNYGYTF.

The CDR3 DNA sequence: TGTGCCAGCAGCTTAGCGAATCTTCGGACAGGGGGCTATGGCTACACCTTC. Amino acids: CASSLANLRTGGYGYTF. This chain links TRBV7-8 with TRBJ1-2; TRBD1 matches at 10 bases. V shed 0 bases, J shed 4 bases, and the junction held 8 bases outside the gene matches. Looked up from germline, CDR1 is SGHVS and CDR2 is FQNEAQ. There are 17 residues in the CDR3.

This chain links TRBV18 with TRBJ2-2; D unclear. CDR1 and CDR2 from the germline V gene are KGHSH and LQKENI. With 0 bases removed from V and 6 bases from J, the gap between germline ends came to 2 bases. This CDR3 is built from 12 residues. CDR3 bases: TGTGCCAGCTCACCACCCTCCGGGGAGCTGTTTTTT. Translated: CASSPPSGELFF.

The chain employs TRBV7-2 and TRBJ1-1; no definite D call. This CDR3 region has 13 residues. Looked up from germline, CDR1 is SGHTA and CDR2 is FQGNSA. V gave up 5 bases and J gave up 4 bases, with 11 bases separating them. The CDR3 sequence is CASSSYSVTEAFF. The CDR3 nucleotides read TGTGCCAGCAGCAGCTACTCGGTCACTGAAGCTTTCTTT.

The chain joins TRBV7-2 to TRBJ2-7; D is undetermined. The CDR3 runs to 15 residues. CDR1 and CDR2 (germline): SGHTA, FQGNSA. Deletions cut 5 bases from V and 3 bases from J, with 17 bases between. As DNA, the CDR3 is TGTGCCAGCAGCCCAGCAGTATCGGCTAGCTACGAGCAGTACTTC. It codes for CASSPAVSASYEQYF.

The DNA for the CDR3 is TGTGCCAGCAGCTTATCCTTTACAGGGGAAGCTTTCTTT. Protein: CASSLSFTGEAFF. The chain links TRBV7-9 to TRBJ1-1; D might be TRBD1 (6 bases). Trimming pared 2 bases from V and 8 bases from J, leaving 12 bases between. Germline assignment: CDR1 SEHNR and CDR2 FQNEAQ (reference sequence). The CDR3 loop spans 13 amino acids.

In its sample, this clone was seen a few times. This chain joins TRBV19 and TRBJ2-1, with 9 bases lining up with TRBD2. CDR3 length: 17 amino acids. V was clipped by 5 bases and J by 3 bases; unmatched bases: 11. Germline V gene data show CDR1 as LNHDA and CDR2 as SQIVND (reference sequence). The CDR3 here is CASSPPSGTDLYNEQFF. The DNA for the CDR3 is TGTGCCAGTAGTCCCCCTAGCGGGACTGACCTCTACAATGAGCAGTTCTTC.

The chain employs TRBV10-3 and TRBJ1-2; D may be TRBD1 (6 bases). Germline V gene sequence: CDR1 ENHRY, CDR2 SYGVKD. This CDR3 contains 13 residues. V was trimmed by 10 bases and J by 8 bases, leaving 20 bases between them. CDR3 DNA: TGTGCCACCTCATACAGGGCAGTCGACGGCTACACCTTC. Translated: CATSYRAVDGYTF.